This is a list of T cell receptor beta chains from one sample in a study of immune evolution from preneoplasia to lung adenocarcinoma. Clones were sequenced by immunoSEQ multiplex PCR, and TCRdb holds only the in-frame ones, with some missing. The repertoire consists of over 30,000 clones, with 74% occurring once and the leading ten covering about 6%. Sequenced input: FFPE invasive lung adenocarcinoma tissue. The receptor source for this set is a person in their sixties or seventies with lung adenocarcinoma. Both conserved end residues are part of each CDR3. The order of the fields is V gene, J gene, D gene, clone size, CDR3 protein, CDR3 DNA. A D gene is named only where the DNA matches it firmly. The listing skips clone size in some rows; elsewhere it reads once, few, many or a size class.

v_call: TRBV6-6
j_call: TRBJ2-5
d_call: .
clone_size: few
cdr3_aa: CASSSGETQYF
cdr3_nt: TGTGCCAGCAGTTCTGGAGAGACCCAGTACTTC

v_call: TRBV7-9
j_call: TRBJ1-1
d_call: .
clone_size: .
cdr3_aa: CASSRGENTEAFF
cdr3_nt: TGTGCCAGCAGCAGGGGAGAAAACACTGAAGCTTTCTTT

v_call: TRBV28
j_call: TRBJ2-2
d_call: TRBD1
clone_size: .
cdr3_aa: CASSVWGDRGSGELFF
cdr3_nt: TGTGCCAGCAGCGTATGGGGGGACAGGGGGTCCGGGGAGCTGTTTTTT

v_call: TRBV7-2
j_call: TRBJ2-7
d_call: .
clone_size: .
cdr3_aa: CASSLAVGSSYEQYF
cdr3_nt: TGTGCCAGCAGCTTAGCGGTCGGAAGCTCCTACGAGCAGTACTTC

v_call: TRBV6-6
j_call: TRBJ1-2
d_call: .
clone_size: .
cdr3_aa: CASSYGQGLLYGYTF
cdr3_nt: TGTGCCAGCAGTTACGGGCAGGGCCTATTATATGGCTACACCTTC

v_call: TRBV5-4
j_call: TRBJ2-7
d_call: .
clone_size: few
cdr3_aa: CASSLVPGEQYF
cdr3_nt: TGTGCCAGCAGCTTGGTTCCCGGGGAGCAGTACTTC

v_call: TRBV4-2
j_call: TRBJ2-2
d_call: TRBD1
clone_size: .
cdr3_aa: CASSQGQGRSLFPGELFF
cdr3_nt: TGTGCCAGCAGCCAGGGACAGGGGCGAAGCCTCTTTCCTGGGGAGCTGTTTTTT

v_call: TRBV7-9
j_call: TRBJ1-1
d_call: TRBD1
clone_size: .
cdr3_aa: CASSLTGFTEAFF
cdr3_nt: TGTGCCAGCAGCTTGACAGGGTTCACTGAAGCTTTCTTT

v_call: TRBV4-1
j_call: TRBJ2-2
d_call: TRBD2
clone_size: .
cdr3_aa: CASSLVLAGTGELFF
cdr3_nt: TGCGCCAGCAGCCTTGTTTTAGCGGGGACCGGGGAGCTGTTTTTT

v_call: TRBV19
j_call: TRBJ1-1
d_call: .
clone_size: .
cdr3_aa: CASSIRGAPAFF
cdr3_nt: TGTGCCAGTAGTATTAGGGGGGCTCCAGCTTTCTTT

v_call: TRBV18
j_call: TRBJ1-4
d_call: .
clone_size: .
cdr3_aa: CASSPSAATNEKLFF
cdr3_nt: TGTGCCAGCTCACCCTCGGCGGCAACTAATGAAAAACTGTTTTTT

v_call: TRBV28
j_call: TRBJ1-5
d_call: TRBD1
clone_size: few
cdr3_aa: CASSLDRGHQPQHF
cdr3_nt: TGTGCCAGCAGCCTGGACAGGGGGCATCAGCCCCAGCATTTT

v_call: TRBV5-1
j_call: TRBJ2-7
d_call: .
clone_size: .
cdr3_aa: CASSIAGAQSYEQYF
cdr3_nt: TGCGCCAGCAGCATAGCCGGGGCCCAATCCTACGAGCAGTACTTC

v_call: TRBV11-3
j_call: TRBJ2-3
d_call: .
clone_size: .
cdr3_aa: CASSPNGDLGDTQYF
cdr3_nt: TGTGCCAGCAGCCCGAACGGGGACCTAGGAGATACGCAGTATTTT

v_call: TRBV7-2
j_call: TRBJ1-3
d_call: .
clone_size: .
cdr3_aa: CASSLALPPGNTIYF
cdr3_nt: TGTGCCAGCAGCTTAGCCCTCCCACCTGGAAACACCATATATTTT

v_call: TRBV6-6
j_call: TRBJ1-2
d_call: .
clone_size: .
cdr3_aa: CASKANYGYTF
cdr3_nt: TGTGCCAGCAAAGCTAACTATGGCTACACCTTC

v_call: TRBV28
j_call: TRBJ1-4
d_call: .
clone_size: .
cdr3_aa: CASHDSRFSWGKLFF
cdr3_nt: TGTGCCAGCCACGACAGTCGCTTTTCTTGGGGAAAACTGTTTTTT